This entry is about one T cell receptor beta chain. The antigen this receptor binds is unknown. No clone much larger than this one lies a single base away; base qualities are absent. The data were obtained in a study of blood T cell repertoires in COVID-19 (dated by TCRdb to 2020 to 2021). Describing the broader study: The collaborator samples originated in the United States, Italy and Spain and spanned the acute and convalescent phases of COVID-19. The material from the prospective study consisted of cDNA or gDNA derived from T cells, B-cell-depleted T cells, or PBMCs. Subjects who had been exposed to COVID-19, were actively infected with it, or had recovered from it provided the deeply sampled blood TCRbeta repertoires that made up the dataset. The repertoires were released in a freely available public database intended as a resource for research on the immune response to SARS-CoV-2. The samples were drawn from the first 160 participants of the ongoing ImmuneRACE study and from 1,254 subjects provided by 6 global collaborators. The sample metadata nearly always contained a de-identified subject ID, COVID-19 status, age in years and sex. Where available, HLA class I and class II types were obtained from metadata supplied by the sample provider rather than from assay-based typing.

Collaborating institutions collected whole blood in K2EDTA tubes following their own protocols. For TCRbeta analysis, collaborator samples were shipped as frozen whole blood, as isolated PBMCs, or as DNA extracted from either sample type. Summary of the overall study and its limitations: Clinical and demographic metadata were provided uncurated, with the amount varying by source and participant.

According to the germline V gene, CDR1 reads LGHNA and CDR2 reads YSLEER. V trim: 5 bases; J trim: 8 bases; unmatched bases: 15. The CDR3 starts with the cysteine, ends with the phenylalanine, and has 16 residues. Only the CDR3 region is kept as DNA, spanning 48 bases read in frame from base 1. TCRbeta CDR3 regions were amplified from genomic DNA by means of the immunoSEQ Assay, a bias-controlled multiplex PCR. Processing in the source paper ran as follows. The number of nucleated cells in each sample was estimated by amplification of reference gene primers within the assay. Sequence reads were collapsed and filtered to measure the absolute abundance of every unique TCRbeta CDR3 rearrangement. Productive Simpson clonality was computed per sample as the square root of Simpson's diversity index over productive rearrangements. In TCRdb, the immuneACCESS table is reduced to in-frame sequences with V and J assigned. These tables do not hold every clone; where another copy was compared, an unresolved V gene accounts for under half, and the others remain unexplained. The D gene and trimming were derived from the DNA, and the V and J assignments and clone size from that table. Across this sample there are approximately 92,000 clones, with roughly 82% seen only once. 15% to 20% of the sample belongs to the ten largest clones.

The material sequenced was peripheral blood. The rearrangement combines TRBV4-3 with TRBJ2-5, and 9 bases in between align with TRBD2. The receptor was derived from a man aged 80 or over with acute or convalescent COVID-19. The CDR3 in this case is CASSEGSGGFPGTQYF. The nucleotides read TGCGCCAGCAGCGAAGGGAGCGGGGGGTTCCCAGGAACCCAGTACTTC.